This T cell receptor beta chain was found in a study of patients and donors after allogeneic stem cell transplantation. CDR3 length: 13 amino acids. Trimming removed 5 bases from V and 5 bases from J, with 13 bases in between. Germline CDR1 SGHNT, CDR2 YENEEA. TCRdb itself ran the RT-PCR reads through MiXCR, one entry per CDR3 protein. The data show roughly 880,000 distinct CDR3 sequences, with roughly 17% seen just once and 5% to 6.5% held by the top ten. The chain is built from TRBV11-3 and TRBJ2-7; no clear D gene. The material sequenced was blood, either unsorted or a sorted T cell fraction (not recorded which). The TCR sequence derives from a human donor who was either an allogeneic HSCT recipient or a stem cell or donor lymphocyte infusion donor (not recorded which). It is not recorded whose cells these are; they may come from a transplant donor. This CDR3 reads CASSPPGRDEQYF. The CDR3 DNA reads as TGTGCCAGCAGCCCCCCGGGCCGGGACGAGCAGTACTTC. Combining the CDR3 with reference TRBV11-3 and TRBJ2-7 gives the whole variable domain EAGVVQSPRYKIIEKKQPVAFWCNPISGHNTLYWYLQNLGQGPELLIRYENEEAVDDSQLPKDRFSAERLKGVDSTLKIQPAELGDSAVYLCASSPPGRDEQYFGPGTRLTVT.